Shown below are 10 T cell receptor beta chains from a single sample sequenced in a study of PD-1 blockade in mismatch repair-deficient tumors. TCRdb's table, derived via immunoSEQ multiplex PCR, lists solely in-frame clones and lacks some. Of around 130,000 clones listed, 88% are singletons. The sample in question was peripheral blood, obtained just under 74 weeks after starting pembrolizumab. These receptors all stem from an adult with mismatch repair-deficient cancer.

The CDR3 nucleotides are TGTGCCAGCAGCTCCATCCTAGCGGGAGGGCACAATGAGCAGTTCTTC. It yields the protein CASSSILAGGHNEQFF. The chain has TRBV7-6 and TRBJ2-1; 12 nucleotides line up with TRBD2. Germline trimming cut 4 bases from V and 5 bases from J; bases unmatched to any gene: 6. CDR3 length: 16 residues. Germline V gene lookup returns CDR1 SGHVS and CDR2 FNYEAQ.

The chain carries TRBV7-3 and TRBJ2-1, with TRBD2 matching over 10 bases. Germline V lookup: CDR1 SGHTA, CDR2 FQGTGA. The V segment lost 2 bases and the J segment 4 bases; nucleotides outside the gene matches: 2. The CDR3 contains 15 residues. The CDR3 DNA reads TGTGCCAGCAGCTTAGGGACTAGCGCTTACAATGAGCAGTTCTTC. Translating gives CASSLGTSAYNEQFF.

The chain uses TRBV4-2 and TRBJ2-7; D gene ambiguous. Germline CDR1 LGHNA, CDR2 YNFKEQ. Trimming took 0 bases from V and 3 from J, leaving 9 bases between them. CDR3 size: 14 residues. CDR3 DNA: TGTGCCAGCAGCCAAGATCTCACGAACTACGAGCAGTACTTC. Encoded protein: CASSQDLTNYEQYF.

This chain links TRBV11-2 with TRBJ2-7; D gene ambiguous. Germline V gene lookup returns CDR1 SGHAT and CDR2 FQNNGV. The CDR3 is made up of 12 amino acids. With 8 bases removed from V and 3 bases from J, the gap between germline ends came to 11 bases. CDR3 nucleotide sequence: TGTGCCAGCGGGCTGGGCAGCTACGAGCAGTACTTC. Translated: CASGLGSYEQYF. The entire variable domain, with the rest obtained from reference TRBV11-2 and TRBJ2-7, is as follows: EAGVAQSPRYKIIEKRQSVAFWCNPISGHATLYWYQQILGQGPKLLIQFQNNGVVDDSQLPKDRFSAERLKGVDSTLKIQPAKLEDSAVYLCASGLGSYEQYFGPGTRLTVT.

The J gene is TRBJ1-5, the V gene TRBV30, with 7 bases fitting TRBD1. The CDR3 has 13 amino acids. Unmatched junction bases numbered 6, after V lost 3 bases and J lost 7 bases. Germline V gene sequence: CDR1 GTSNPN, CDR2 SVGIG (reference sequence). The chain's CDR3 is CAWSSQGYQPQHF. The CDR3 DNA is TGTGCCTGGAGCTCACAGGGGTACCAGCCCCAGCATTTT. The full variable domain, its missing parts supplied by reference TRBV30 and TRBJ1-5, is SQTIHQWPATLVQPVGSPLSLECTVEGTSNPNLYWYRQAAGRGLQLLFYSVGIGQISSEVPQNLSASRPQDRQFILSSKKLLLSDSGFYLCAWSSQGYQPQHFGDGTRLSIL.

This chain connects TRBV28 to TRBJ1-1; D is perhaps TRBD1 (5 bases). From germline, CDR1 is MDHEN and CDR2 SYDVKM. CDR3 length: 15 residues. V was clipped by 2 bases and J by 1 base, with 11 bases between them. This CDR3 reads CASSLGTWANTEAFF. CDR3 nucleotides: TGTGCCAGCAGTTTAGGGACTTGGGCGAACACTGAAGCTTTCTTT.

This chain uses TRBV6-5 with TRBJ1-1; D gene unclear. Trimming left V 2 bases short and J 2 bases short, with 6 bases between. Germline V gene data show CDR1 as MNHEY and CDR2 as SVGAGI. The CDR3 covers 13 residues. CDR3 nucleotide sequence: TGTGCCAGCAGTTACGAGCCAAACACTGAAGCTTTCTTT. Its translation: CASSYEPNTEAFF.

For the CDR3, the DNA is TGTGCCAGCAGCTTACTGAGCTCCTACAATGAGCAGTTCTTC. It yields the protein CASSLLSSYNEQFF. The chain joins TRBV11-2 to TRBJ2-1; no reliable D call. The CDR3 is made up of 14 amino acids. Trimming shortened V by 2 bases and J by 0 bases, and 5 bases separated the two germline ends. CDR1 is SGHAT, CDR2 FQNNGV, per germline.

For the CDR3, the DNA is TGTGCCAGCAGCCCCGGACTCGTCAATGAGCAGTTCTTC. Translated: CASSPGLVNEQFF. The V call is TRBV7-8, the J call TRBJ2-1; TRBD2 might be the D (5 bases). In germline, CDR1 is SGHVS, CDR2 FQNEAQ. Trimming cost V 5 bases and J 6 bases, with 11 bases left between them. CDR3 size: 13 residues.

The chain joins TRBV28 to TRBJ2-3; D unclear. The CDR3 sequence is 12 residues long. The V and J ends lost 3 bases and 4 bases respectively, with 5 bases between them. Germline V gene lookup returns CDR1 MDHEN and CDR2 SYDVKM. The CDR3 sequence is CASSFGADTQYF. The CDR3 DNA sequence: TGTGCCAGCAGTTTTGGGGCAGATACGCAGTATTTT.